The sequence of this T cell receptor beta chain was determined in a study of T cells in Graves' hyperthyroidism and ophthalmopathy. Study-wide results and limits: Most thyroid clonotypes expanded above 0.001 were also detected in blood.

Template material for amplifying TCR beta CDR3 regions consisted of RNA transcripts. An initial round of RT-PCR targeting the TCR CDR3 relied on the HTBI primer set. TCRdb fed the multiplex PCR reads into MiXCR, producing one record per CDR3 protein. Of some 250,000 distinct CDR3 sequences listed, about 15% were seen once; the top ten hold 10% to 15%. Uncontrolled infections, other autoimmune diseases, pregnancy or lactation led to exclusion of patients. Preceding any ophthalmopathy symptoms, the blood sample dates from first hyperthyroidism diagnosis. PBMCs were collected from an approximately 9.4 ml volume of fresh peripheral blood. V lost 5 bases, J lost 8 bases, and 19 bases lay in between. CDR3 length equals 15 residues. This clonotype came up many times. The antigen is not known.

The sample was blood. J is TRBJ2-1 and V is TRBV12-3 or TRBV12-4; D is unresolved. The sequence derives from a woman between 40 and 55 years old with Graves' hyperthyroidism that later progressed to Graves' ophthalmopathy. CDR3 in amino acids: CASSLRRPSSYEQFF. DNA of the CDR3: TGTGCCAGCAGTCTCAGGCGTCCCAGCTCCTATGAGCAGTTCTTC.